One T cell receptor beta chain is described in this entry. Original processing notes: Quantification of nucleated cells was approximated via reference gene primer amplification. The method was immunoSEQ multiplex PCR; TCRdb's version includes in-frame clones alone and lacks a portion of them. The V and J calls and clone size are taken from that table; D and trimming were inferred from the DNA. The table records 220,000 or so clones, about nine tenths of them present only once. These data are taken from a study of blood T cell repertoires in COVID-19. Background on the study: PBMCs, B-cell-depleted T cells, or T cells were the source of the cDNA or gDNA that made up the material.

Germline CDR1 reads LNHDA; CDR2 reads SQIVND (reference sequence). Trimming cost V 7 bases and J 0 bases, with 22 bases left between them. This CDR3 region has 19 residues. The chain uses TRBV19 and TRBJ2-6; no clear D. Sample: peripheral blood. The clonotype originates from a man between 60 and 70 years old who had recovered from COVID-19. CDR3 sequence: CASTTTFHGPSSGANVLTF. The DNA for the CDR3 is TGTGCCAGTACTACGACATTTCATGGCCCATCCTCTGGGGCCAACGTCCTGACTTTC.